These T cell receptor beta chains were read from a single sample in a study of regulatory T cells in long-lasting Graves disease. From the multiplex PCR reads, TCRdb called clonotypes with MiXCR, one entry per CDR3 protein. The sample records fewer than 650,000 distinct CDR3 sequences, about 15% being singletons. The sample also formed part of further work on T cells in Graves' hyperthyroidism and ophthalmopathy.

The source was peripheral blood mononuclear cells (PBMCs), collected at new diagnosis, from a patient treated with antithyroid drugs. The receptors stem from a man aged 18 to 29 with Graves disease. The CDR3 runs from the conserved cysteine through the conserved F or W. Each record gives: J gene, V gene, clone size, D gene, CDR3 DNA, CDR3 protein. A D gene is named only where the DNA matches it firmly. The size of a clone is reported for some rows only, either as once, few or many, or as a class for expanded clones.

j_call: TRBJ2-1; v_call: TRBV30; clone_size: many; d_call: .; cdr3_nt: TGTGCCTGGAGCCCGGGCGGCTCCTACAATGAGCAGTTCTTC; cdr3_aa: CAWSPGGSYNEQFF
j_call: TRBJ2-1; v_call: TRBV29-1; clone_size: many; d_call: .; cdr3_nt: TGCAGCGTTGACTCGAACTACAATGAGCAGTTCTTC; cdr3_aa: CSVDSNYNEQFF
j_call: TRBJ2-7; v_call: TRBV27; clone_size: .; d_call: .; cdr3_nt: TGTGCCAGCGGGTCAAACCTCTACGAGCAGTACTTC; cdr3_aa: CASGSNLYEQYF
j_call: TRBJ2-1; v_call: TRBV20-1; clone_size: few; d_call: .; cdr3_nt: TGCAGTGCTAGAGATATAGTTAAGGAGCAGTTCTTC; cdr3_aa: CSARDIVKEQFF
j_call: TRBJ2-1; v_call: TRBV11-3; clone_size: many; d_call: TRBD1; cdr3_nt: TGTGCCAGCAGCTTAGAGGGACAGGGTAGGAATGAGCAGTTCTTC; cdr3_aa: CASSLEGQGRNEQFF
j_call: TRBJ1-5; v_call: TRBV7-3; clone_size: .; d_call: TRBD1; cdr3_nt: TGTGCCAGTTTACAGGGGGCGCCTGGTCAGCCCCAGCATTTT; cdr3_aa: CASLQGAPGQPQHF
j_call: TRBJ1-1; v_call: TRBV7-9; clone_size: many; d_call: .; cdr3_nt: TGTGCCAGCAGACGAGCGGAGGGCACTGAAGCTTTCTTT; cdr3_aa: CASRRAEGTEAFF
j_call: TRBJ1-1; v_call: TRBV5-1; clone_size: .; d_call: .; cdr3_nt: TGCGCCAGCAGCTTGGTTATGGGGGTCAACACTGAAGCTTTCTTT; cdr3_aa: CASSLVMGVNTEAFF
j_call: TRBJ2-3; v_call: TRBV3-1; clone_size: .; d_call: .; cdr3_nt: TGTGCCAGCAGCCAAGATAGTCGGCCGTCCCTTATCGCAGATAAGCAGTATTTT; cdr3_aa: CASSQDSRPSLIADKQYF
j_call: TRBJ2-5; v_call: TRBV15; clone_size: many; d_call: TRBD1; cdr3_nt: TGTGCCACCAGCAGAGGAGGACAGGGTCTAGGGACCCAGTACTTC; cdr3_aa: CATSRGGQGLGTQYF
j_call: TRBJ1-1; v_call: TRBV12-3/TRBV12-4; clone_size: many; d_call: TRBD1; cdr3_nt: TGTGCCAGCAGTTTCAGGGGGTTCTACACTGAAGCTTTCTTT; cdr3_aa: CASSFRGFYTEAFF
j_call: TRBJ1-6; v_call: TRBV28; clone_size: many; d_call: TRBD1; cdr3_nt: TGTGCCAGCAGGCCTACAGGGGGCGCGGTCTATAATTCACCCCTCCACTTT; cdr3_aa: CASRPTGGAVYNSPLHF
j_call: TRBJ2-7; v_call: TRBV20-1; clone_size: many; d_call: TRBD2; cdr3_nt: TGCAGTGCTAGAGTAGCGGGAGTCTACTACGAGCAGTACTTC; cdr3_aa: CSARVAGVYYEQYF
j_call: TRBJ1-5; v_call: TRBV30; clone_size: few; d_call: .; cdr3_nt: TGTGCTATGGCGCCAGATAGCAATCAGCCCCAGCATTTT; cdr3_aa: CAMAPDSNQPQHF
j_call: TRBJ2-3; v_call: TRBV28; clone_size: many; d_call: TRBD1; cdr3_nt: TGTGCCAGCAGTCCCATAGGACAGGGAAGCACAGATACGCAGTATTTT; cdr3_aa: CASSPIGQGSTDTQYF
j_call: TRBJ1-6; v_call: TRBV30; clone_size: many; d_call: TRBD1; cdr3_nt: TGTGCCTGGAACCCGCGGACAGGGTCTAATTCACCCCTCCACTTT; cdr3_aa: CAWNPRTGSNSPLHF